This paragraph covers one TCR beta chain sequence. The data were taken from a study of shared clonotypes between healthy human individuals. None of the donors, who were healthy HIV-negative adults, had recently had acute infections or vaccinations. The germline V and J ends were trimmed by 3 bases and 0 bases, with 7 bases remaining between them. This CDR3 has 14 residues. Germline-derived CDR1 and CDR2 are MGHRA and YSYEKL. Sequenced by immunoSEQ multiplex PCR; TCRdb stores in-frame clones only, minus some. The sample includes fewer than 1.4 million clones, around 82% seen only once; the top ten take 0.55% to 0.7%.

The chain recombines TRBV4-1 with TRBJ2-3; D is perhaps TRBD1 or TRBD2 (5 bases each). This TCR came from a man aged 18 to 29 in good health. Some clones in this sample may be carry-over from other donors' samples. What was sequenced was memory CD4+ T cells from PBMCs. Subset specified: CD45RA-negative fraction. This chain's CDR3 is CASSQGDSTDTQYF. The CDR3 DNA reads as TGCGCCAGCAGCCAGGGGGACAGCACAGATACGCAGTATTTT.